Below are 9 T cell receptor beta chains sequenced from a single sample in a study of T cells in Graves' hyperthyroidism and ophthalmopathy. The investigators amplified TCR beta CDR3 regions from RNA transcripts. Primed by the HTBI set, a first-round RT-PCR was run on the TCR CDR3. TCRdb independently ran MiXCR on the multiplex PCR reads; one entry per CDR3 protein. Of about 610,000 distinct CDR3 sequences in the sample, around 15% were seen once. The sample taken for sequencing was blood. Receptors were obtained from a woman aged 40 to 50 with Graves' ophthalmopathy.

This clonotype came up many times. In nucleotides, the CDR3 is TGCAGTGCTAGAGATCCCGGACTCCCCTCCTCCTACGAGCAGTACTTC. Translating gives CSARDPGLPSSYEQYF. The V and J genes are TRBV20-1 and TRBJ2-7; D possibly corresponds to TRBD2 (5 bases). Germline CDR1 and CDR2: DFQATT and SNEGSKA (reference sequence). Trimming took 0 bases from V and 0 from J, leaving 15 bases between them. CDR3 length equals 16 residues.

The V gene is TRBV11-1, the J gene TRBJ2-5; no clear D. The length of the CDR3 is 13 residues. From germline, CDR1 is SGHAT and CDR2 FQDESV (reference sequence). V shed 5 bases and J shed 2 bases, with 9 bases lying between them. DNA of the CDR3: TGTGCCAGCAGCACCCATTTGCAAGAGACCCAGTACTTC. It encodes CASSTHLQETQYF.

This clonotype was recorded at least ten times. The V gene is TRBV12-3 or TRBV12-4, the J gene TRBJ2-7, with a possible D match to TRBD2 (6 bases). V lost 7 bases, J lost 7 bases, and 23 bases lay in between. CDR3 length: 15 residues. CDR3 amino acids: CASTMGGLSYEEQYF. CDR3 coding DNA: TGTGCCAGCACTATGGGGGGACTTTCCTACGAGGAGCAGTACTTC.

This clonotype came up many times. The rearrangement links TRBV15 to TRBJ2-5, with 9 bases that match TRBD1. CDR3 length: 15 amino acids. With V trimmed by 3 bases and J by 2 bases, 4 bases remained unmatched. Germline CDR1 and CDR2: LNHNV and YYDKDF (reference sequence). DNA for the CDR3: TGTGCCACCAGCAGGGGACAGGGTGAACAAGAGACCCAGTACTTC. Amino acids: CATSRGQGEQETQYF.

This clonotype has a handful of counts. V is TRBV6-5 and J is TRBJ1-1; the D gene is possibly TRBD1 (5 bases). V was clipped by 2 bases and J by 5 bases, with 9 bases between them. The germline V gene has CDR1 MNHEY and CDR2 SVGAGI. The CDR3 runs to 13 residues. CDR3 loop: CASSYGGWTEAFF. Here the CDR3 DNA reads TGTGCCAGCAGTTACGGGGGATGGACTGAAGCTTTCTTT.

This clonotype came up a few times. CDR3 protein: CASSQDWVNTGELFF. CDR3 DNA sequence: TGTGCCAGCAGCCAAGATTGGGTCAACACCGGGGAGCTGTTTTTT. The chain carries TRBV14 and TRBJ2-2; no firm D call. CDR1 is SGHDN and CDR2 is FVKESK in the germline V gene. The CDR3 extends over 15 amino acids. Trimming pared 0 bases from V and 2 bases from J, leaving 7 bases between.

V gene TRBV7-2 combines with J gene TRBJ2-5, with TRBD2 identical over 9 bases. The V gene's germline CDR1 is SGHTA and CDR2 FQGNSA. CDR3 length: 14 amino acids. The junction had 4 bases not matched to a gene; V was cut back by 3 bases and J by 5 bases. DNA for the CDR3: TGTGCCAGCAGCTTCTATAGCGGGAGTGAGACCCAGTACTTC. It yields the protein CASSFYSGSETQYF. Looking up the rest from reference TRBV7-2 and TRBJ2-5 gives the full variable domain: GAGVSQSPSNKVTEKGKDVELRCDPISGHTALYWYRQSLGQGLEFLIYFQGNSAPDKSGLPSDRFSAERTGGSVSTLTIQRTQQEDSAVYLCASSFYSGSETQYFGPGTRLLVL.

This clonotype was found many times. The chain has TRBV7-8 and TRBJ1-5, with D unclear. Germline V gene sequence: CDR1 SGHVS, CDR2 FQNEAQ. The length of the CDR3 is 14 residues. The V end was cut by 4 bases, the J end by 4 bases, with 11 bases between. CDR3 sequence reads: CASSSSLGNQPQHF. Written as DNA, the CDR3 is TGTGCCAGCAGCTCCTCTCTCGGAAATCAGCCCCAGCATTTT.

This clonotype showed up many times. The V call is TRBV6-1, the J call TRBJ2-5; 7 bases match TRBD2. J gave up 7 bases and V 2 bases, and 10 bases lay outside the gene matches. The CDR3 runs to 15 residues. Germline V CDR1 and CDR2: MNHNS, SASEGT. The chain's CDR3 is CASSELPAGWGTQYF. CDR3 coding DNA: TGTGCCAGCAGTGAATTACCAGCGGGATGGGGGACCCAGTACTTC.